This T cell receptor beta chain comes out of a study of blood T cell repertoires in COVID-19. Produced via immunoSEQ multiplex PCR; TCRdb's table is partial and in-frame only. Of fewer than 350,000 clones in the sample, roughly 90% were seen once. Looked up from germline, CDR1 is SEHNR and CDR2 is FQNEAQ (reference sequence). V was trimmed by 3 bases and J by 6 bases, leaving 20 bases between them. The CDR3 runs to 16 residues. Material for sequencing was peripheral blood. This chain links TRBV7-9 with TRBJ1-2, with D possibly matching TRBD1 (6 bases). This TCR came from a woman younger than 45 with COVID-19, enrolled during active disease. DNA for the CDR3: TGTGCCAGCAGCTTGTCAACAGGGATGTGGTTTGATGGCTACACCTTC. It is translated as CASSLSTGMWFDGYTF.